These 26 T cell receptor beta chains were sequenced from one sample in a study of neurological immune-mediated disorders. TCRdb recomputed calls from the 5' RACE reads with MiXCR, one row per CDR3 protein. Among about 36,000 distinct CDR3 sequences listed, around 10% were seen once. Sequencing was performed on PBMCs. The receptors shown here come from a woman aged 25 to 39 with HTLV-1-associated myelopathy (HAM/TSP).

Ten or more counts support this clonotype. The chain combines TRBV15 with TRBJ2-2; D is undetermined. Germline V CDR1 and CDR2: LNHNV, YYDKDF (reference sequence). Trimming removed 5 bases at V and 0 bases at J, with 10 bases between. The CDR3 has 15 residues. The CDR3 loop is CATSLDITNTGELFF. The CDR3 coding sequence is TGTGCCACCAGCCTAGACATCACGAACACCGGGGAGCTGTTTTTT.

This clonotype has ten or more counts. The chain combines TRBV20-1 with TRBJ1-6; 9 nucleotides match TRBD1. The CDR3 is made up of 16 amino acids. J lost 7 bases, V lost 0 bases, and 7 bases had no gene match. CDR1 DFQATT and CDR2 SNEGSKA come from the germline V gene (reference sequence). Here the CDR3 DNA reads TGCAGTGCTAGAGATACCCGGACAGGGGTGAATTCACCCCTCCACTTT. This sequence encodes CSARDTRTGVNSPLHF.

There are many counts of this clonotype. This chain links TRBV2 with TRBJ2-6, with 8 nucleotides matching TRBD2. This CDR3 has 19 amino acids. Germline V gene sequence: CDR1 SNHLY, CDR2 FYNNEI. Trimming cost V 3 bases and J 0 bases; bases outside gene matches: 10. CDR3 protein: CASSECGGGNRSGANVLTF. CDR3 sequence (DNA): TGTGCCAGCAGTGAGTGCGGCGGGGGGAACCGCTCTGGGGCCAACGTCCTGACTTTC.

This clonotype was counted many times. This sequence joins TRBV6-6 and TRBJ2-2; possible D gene TRBD2, 6 bases. Germline V lookup: CDR1 MNHNY, CDR2 SVGAGI (reference sequence). Trimming left V 0 bases short and J 0 bases short, with 11 bases between. The CDR3 loop spans 17 amino acids. The CDR3: CASSYSGGAANTGELFF. The CDR3 DNA reads as TGTGCCAGCAGTTACTCTGGCGGGGCCGCGAACACCGGGGAGCTGTTTTTT.

This clonotype was detected ten times or more. The rearrangement links TRBV20-1 to TRBJ2-7, with TRBD2 matching over 14 bases. With V trimmed by 1 base and J by 0 bases, 11 bases remained unmatched. CDR1 is DFQATT and CDR2 is SNEGSKA in the germline V gene (reference sequence). The CDR3 spans 19 residues. This CDR3 is CSARGLGTSGGFSSYEQYF. The CDR3 DNA reads as TGCAGTGCTAGAGGGTTGGGGACTAGCGGGGGCTTCAGCTCCTACGAGCAGTACTTC.

This clonotype was seen at least ten times. CDR3 nucleotides: TGTGCCAGCAGCAGACAGGGGGCAAGTACTAATGAAAAACTGTTTTTT. Amino acid sequence: CASSRQGASTNEKLFF. The chain is built from TRBV7-2 and TRBJ1-4; the match to TRBD1 covers 10 bases. V lost 5 bases and J lost 2; bases outside the gene matches: 5. The length of the CDR3 is 16 residues. Per germline, CDR1 SGHTA and CDR2 FQGNSA.

This clonotype has a count of ten or more. A clone one base away is much larger, so this may be a read error. This chain links TRBV20-1 with TRBJ2-7; tentatively, D is TRBD1 (5 bases). Trimming left V 2 bases short and J 6 bases short, with 8 bases between. Germline V lookup: CDR1 DFQATT, CDR2 SNEGSKA (reference sequence). CDR3 length: 11 amino acids. The DNA of the CDR3 is TGCAGTGCTAGACTAGGGGCCGAGCAGTACTTC. Protein sequence: CSARLGAEQYF.

This clonotype showed up many times. This chain links TRBV7-8 with TRBJ1-2, with 7 bases lining up with TRBD1. J was trimmed by 10 bases and V by 4 bases; bases with no gene match: 15. Germline loops: CDR1 SGHVS, CDR2 FQNEAQ. The CDR3 has 15 residues. CDR3 DNA sequence: TGTGCCAGCAGCTGGGAGGGACAGTCCCTCAGGTACTACACCTTC. Amino acids: CASSWEGQSLRYYTF.

This clonotype was seen many times. The chain joins TRBV7-2 to TRBJ2-3; TRBD2 aligns across 8 bases. Germline trimming cut 2 bases from V and 6 bases from J; bases unmatched to any gene: 10. Per the germline V gene, CDR1 is SGHTA and CDR2 is FQGNSA. The CDR3 runs 16 residues. CDR3 region: CASSLNEASGGDTQYF. In nucleotides, the CDR3 is TGTGCCAGCAGCTTAAACGAGGCAAGCGGGGGCGATACGCAGTATTTT.

This clonotype was observed many times. V gene TRBV20-1 combines with J gene TRBJ2-7; 9 bases are shared with TRBD1. CDR3 length equals 15 residues. Germline assignment: CDR1 DFQATT and CDR2 SNEGSKA (reference sequence). Losses at the gene ends were 0 bases for V and 7 bases for J; bases not matched to a gene: 10. CDR3 protein: CSAREPGQGMREQYF. The CDR3 bases are TGCAGTGCTAGAGAACCCGGACAGGGGATGAGAGAGCAGTACTTC.

This clonotype came up many times. The chain uses TRBV5-1 and TRBJ2-3, with D perhaps matching TRBD2 (6 bases). Per the germline V gene, CDR1 is SGHRS and CDR2 is YFSETQ. V was pared by 5 bases and J by 5 bases, with 15 bases between. The CDR3 sequence is 14 residues long. CDR3 residues: CASSEALAQDTQYF. In DNA, the CDR3 is TGCGCCAGCAGTGAAGCGCTAGCGCAAGATACGCAGTATTTT.

This clonotype was seen many times. The chain employs TRBV12-3 or TRBV12-4 and TRBJ2-1; the D is unclear. V lost 3 bases, J lost 10 bases, and 19 bases lay in between. The CDR3 has 15 amino acids. The CDR3 coding sequence is TGTGCCAGCAGTTTTGGAATTTTTGGAGTCAACGAGCAGTTCTTC. This translates into CASSFGIFGVNEQFF.

This clonotype was recorded many times. The rearrangement links TRBV5-1 to TRBJ2-5; D is ambiguous. The CDR3 runs to 14 residues. Per the germline V gene, CDR1 is SGHRS and CDR2 is YFSETQ. The V end was cut by 0 bases, the J end by 4 bases, with 10 bases between. CDR3: CASSLGVLGETQYF. CDR3 DNA sequence: TGCGCCAGCAGCTTGGGTGTGTTAGGAGAGACCCAGTACTTC.

This clonotype is classed as medium-sized. The rearrangement links TRBV20-1 to TRBJ1-1; no firm D call. Germline CDR1 and CDR2: DFQATT and SNEGSKA (reference sequence). The V gene lost 1 base and the J gene lost 6 bases, with 9 bases spanning the gap. The CDR3 sequence is 12 residues long. The DNA of the CDR3 is TGCAGTGCTAGAGGTAGTGCTTCTGAAGCTTTCTTT. As protein: CSARGSASEAFF.

The sample holds many counts of this clonotype. The chain joins TRBV6-2 or TRBV6-3 to TRBJ1-1, with D uncertain. From germline, CDR1 is MNHEY and CDR2 SVGEGT. The CDR3 length is 11 residues. Trimming removed 2 bases from V and 4 bases from J, with 2 bases in between. For the CDR3, the DNA is TGTGCCAGCAGTTACCTCACTGAAGCTTTCTTT. This codes for CASSYLTEAFF.

This clonotype was recorded only once. The gene calls are TRBV12-3 or TRBV12-4 and TRBJ1-5; TRBD1 matches 7 bases. The CDR3 runs 13 residues. With V trimmed by 6 bases and J by 15 bases, 14 bases remained unmatched. The CDR3 nucleotides read TGTGCCAGCAGCCGCGACAGGGAGGAGCACCGGCATTTT. Translating gives CASSRDREEHRHF.

There are many counts of this clonotype. The V gene is TRBV5-1, the J gene TRBJ1-1, with no clear D. The germline CDR1 and CDR2 sequences are SGHRS and YFSETQ. This CDR3 is built from 13 residues. The V end lost 0 bases, the J end lost 4 bases, and 7 bases lay between the germline ends. CDR3 DNA sequence: TGCGCCAGCAGCTTGGTGTCGGGCACTGAAGCTTTCTTT. This codes for CASSLVSGTEAFF.

This clonotype was seen at least ten times. The chain joins TRBV5-6 to TRBJ1-5; D remains unclear. The germline CDR1 and CDR2 sequences are SGHDT and YYEEEE. The length of the CDR3 is 13 residues. V was cut by 0 bases and J by 6 bases, with 7 bases left in between. CDR3 nucleotides: TGTGCCAGCAGCTTGGGATTGGGTCAGCCCCAGCATTTT. Translating it yields CASSLGLGQPQHF.

This clonotype was recorded many times. This chain links TRBV5-1 with TRBJ1-6, with D unclear. Looked up from germline, CDR1 is SGHRS and CDR2 is YFSETQ. This CDR3 has 15 amino acids. Trimming took 4 bases from V and 8 from J, leaving 16 bases between them. The DNA of the CDR3 is TGCGCCAGCAGCCTAGAAGGGCATGCGGATTCACCCCTCCACTTT. This sequence encodes CASSLEGHADSPLHF. Full variable domain (missing parts from reference TRBV5-1 and TRBJ1-6): KAGVTQTPRYLIKTRGQQVTLSCSPISGHRSVSWYQQTPGQGLQFLFEYFSETQRNKGNFPGRFSGRQFSNSRSEMNVSTLELGDSALYLCASSLEGHADSPLHFGNGTRLTVT.

This clonotype was counted many times. The rearrangement uses TRBV20-1 and TRBJ2-3, with 7 bases that match TRBD1. Germline trimming cut 5 bases from V and 2 bases from J; bases unmatched to any gene: 7. The CDR3 is 14 amino acids. In germline, CDR1 is DFQATT, CDR2 SNEGSKA (reference sequence). CDR3 nucleotides: TGCAGTGCTTTTACAGGGGATCACACAGATACGCAGTATTTT. As protein: CSAFTGDHTDTQYF.

This clonotype was observed at least ten times. J is TRBJ2-1 and V is TRBV7-8; 7 nucleotides agree with TRBD2. V gave up 0 bases and J gave up 3 bases; unmatched junction bases: 2. The CDR3 runs to 15 residues. Germline-derived CDR1 and CDR2 are SGHVS and FQNEAQ. The CDR3 region has the DNA TGTGCCAGCAGCTTAGCGGGGGGGAACTACAATGAGCAGTTCTTC. Translated, it gives CASSLAGGNYNEQFF. Full variable domain (outside the CDR3, taken from reference TRBV7-8 and TRBJ2-1): GAGVSQSPRYKVAKRGQDVALRCDPISGHVSLFWYQQALGQGPEFLTYFQNEAQLDKSGLPSDRFFAERPEGSVSTLKIQRTQQEDSAVYLCASSLAGGNYNEQFFGPGTRLTVL.

At least ten counts were recorded for this clonotype. V and J are TRBV20-1 and TRBJ1-2; TRBD1 matches at 9 bases. Germline-derived CDR1 and CDR2 are DFQATT and SNEGSKA (reference sequence). The trim removed 5 bases at V and 11 bases at J, leaving 9 bases unmatched. The CDR3 spans 12 residues. Written as DNA, the CDR3 is TGCAGTGCTTGGAGGGGACAGGGAGTGTACACCTTC. It is translated as CSAWRGQGVYTF.

The chain employs TRBV5-5 and TRBJ1-5; TRBD1 matches 8 bases. Unmatched junction bases numbered 6, after V lost 0 bases and J lost 4 bases. Germline V gene lookup returns CDR1 SGHKS and CDR2 YYEKEE (reference sequence). There are 16 residues in the CDR3. This CDR3 is CASSLDSRTGNQPQHF. For the CDR3, the DNA is TGTGCCAGCAGCTTGGATTCTCGGACAGGGAATCAGCCCCAGCATTTT.

The table lists this clonotype with many counts. V gene TRBV20-1 combines with J gene TRBJ1-5; possibly TRBD1 for D (5 bases). The CDR3 is 14 amino acids. Germline loops: CDR1 DFQATT, CDR2 SNEGSKA (reference sequence). V lost 6 bases to trimming and J lost 3 bases, with 15 bases between them. The CDR3 region is CSALTGVYNQPQHF. The CDR3 DNA is TGCAGTGCGTTGACGGGGGTCTACAATCAGCCCCAGCATTTT.

For this clonotype: A much larger clonotype is one base distant, so this may be a read error. This chain uses TRBV6-1 with TRBJ2-1, with TRBD2 identical over 13 bases. The CDR3 runs 17 residues. Per the germline V gene, CDR1 is MNHNS and CDR2 is SASEGT. The V and J ends lost 5 bases and 6 bases, in that order; junction bases with no gene match: 10. The DNA for the CDR3 is TGTGCCAGCAGTCCGCATGGGACTAGCGGGGTGAGCAATGAGCAGTTCTTC. Translating it yields CASSPHGTSGVSNEQFF.

This clonotype came up many times. This chain uses TRBV7-2 with TRBJ2-5, with a possible D match to TRBD1 (6 bases). This CDR3 comprises 12 residues. Germline V gives CDR1 SGHTA, CDR2 FQGNSA. V shed 4 bases and J shed 5 bases, with 8 bases lying between them. For the CDR3, the DNA is TGTGCCAGCAGCTCCCAGGGGGAGACCCAGTACTTC. Encoded protein: CASSSQGETQYF.